One sample yielded the 15 T cell receptor beta chains listed below, sequenced in a study of T-cell memory formation after mild COVID-19. MiXCR was run by TCRdb on the 5' RACE reads, yielding one entry per CDR3 protein. This table holds approximately 580,000 distinct CDR3 sequences, roughly 22% found once. What was sequenced was PBMCs or a T cell subset sorted from them (not recorded which). These receptors came from an adult woman who had mild COVID-19 (a few samples of this study predate the infection). Cell type and time point are not known.

This chain joins TRBV20-1 and TRBJ2-7; D perhaps matches TRBD1 (5 bases). This CDR3 is 15 amino acids long. Germline CDR1 DFQATT, CDR2 SNEGSKA (reference sequence). Trimming took 0 bases from V and 2 from J, leaving 14 bases between them. The CDR3 loop is CSAREESGPPYEQYF. In DNA, the CDR3 is TGCAGTGCTAGAGAGGAGTCAGGGCCCCCCTACGAGCAGTACTTC.

The chain combines TRBV10-3 with TRBJ2-1; TRBD2 agrees at 7 bases. Losses at the gene ends were 0 bases for V and 0 bases for J; bases not matched to a gene: 5. The germline CDR1 and CDR2 sequences are ENHRY and SYGVKD. The CDR3 covers 17 residues. The CDR3 loop reads CAISESTSYVSYNEQFF. CDR3 DNA sequence: TGTGCCATCAGTGAGTCGACTAGCTATGTCTCCTACAATGAGCAGTTCTTC.

The rearrangement uses TRBV20-1 and TRBJ2-7; D may be TRBD2 (6 bases). CDR1 is DFQATT, CDR2 SNEGSKA, per germline (reference sequence). CDR3 length: 13 residues. The V end lost 6 bases, the J end lost 1 base, and 13 bases lay between the germline ends. The CDR3 nucleotides read TGCAGTGCCGGGAAAGGAGGGTCCTACGAGCAGTACTTC. This translates into CSAGKGGSYEQYF.

Only a few counts were recorded for this clonotype. The V call is TRBV2, the J call TRBJ2-5; 7 nucleotides align to TRBD2. Losses at the gene ends were 4 bases for V and 4 bases for J; bases not matched to a gene: 0. From germline, CDR1 is SNHLY and CDR2 FYNNEI. This CDR3 spans 12 amino acids. CDR3 bases: TGTGCCAGCAGTGCTAGCGGAGAGACCCAGTACTTC. Translated, it gives CASSASGETQYF. The full variable domain, its missing parts supplied by reference TRBV2 and TRBJ2-5, is EPEVTQTPSHQVTQMGQEVILRCVPISNHLYFYWYRQILGQKVEFLVSFYNNEISEKSEIFDDQFSVERPDGSNFTLKIRSTKLEDSAMYFCASSASGETQYFGPGTRLLVL.

The chain links TRBV7-8 to TRBJ1-1; no firm D call. The CDR3 has 17 amino acids. With 0 bases removed from V and 3 bases from J, the gap between germline ends came to 17 bases. CDR1 and CDR2 from the germline V gene are SGHVS and FQNEAQ. The CDR3 nucleotides read TGTGCCAGCAGCTTAGCCCAAGCGGAGATTCTGGACACTGAAGCTTTCTTT. This sequence encodes CASSLAQAEILDTEAFF.

V usage is TRBV12-3 or TRBV12-4 and J usage is TRBJ2-7; D not resolved. CDR3 length equals 14 residues. V lost 5 bases and J lost 4, with 15 bases in between. Here the CDR3 reads CASSPRERWYEQYF. The DNA of the CDR3 is TGTGCCAGCAGTCCCAGAGAAAGGTGGTACGAGCAGTACTTC.

This chain joins TRBV7-2 and TRBJ2-3; 8 positions agree with TRBD2. The CDR3 contains 15 residues. CDR1 is SGHTA, CDR2 FQGNSA, per germline. V shed 4 bases and J 0 bases; nucleotides not matched to a gene: 3. The CDR3 DNA reads TGTGCCAGCAGCTATAGCGGGACTAGCACAGATACGCAGTATTTT. As protein: CASSYSGTSTDTQYF.

The sample holds a few counts of this clonotype. The chain couples TRBV27 to TRBJ2-1; the match to TRBD2 covers 14 bases. CDR1 MNHEY and CDR2 SMNVEV come from the germline V gene (reference sequence). Trimming removed 6 bases from V and 2 bases from J; junction bases left unmatched: 12. The CDR3 spans 19 residues. CDR3 residues: CASSPLGTSGGLPYNEQFF. In DNA, the CDR3 is TGTGCCAGCAGCCCCCTGGGGACTAGCGGGGGTTTGCCCTACAATGAGCAGTTCTTC.

This clonotype was seen only a few times. The chain recombines TRBV27 with TRBJ2-6; perhaps TRBD1 as D (6 bases). The germline V and J ends were trimmed by 6 bases and 4 bases, with 13 bases remaining between them. CDR1 and CDR2 from the germline V gene are MNHEY and SMNVEV (reference sequence). The CDR3 is 15 amino acids. The CDR3 here is CASRRDRRGANVLTF. The CDR3, as DNA: TGTGCCAGCAGGCGAGACAGGCGCGGGGCCAACGTCCTGACTTTC.

This clonotype showed up just a few times. The V call is TRBV20-1, the J call TRBJ2-1; D may be TRBD2 (5 bases). CDR1 DFQATT and CDR2 SNEGSKA come from the germline V gene (reference sequence). V was pared by 0 bases and J by 3 bases, with 12 bases between. The CDR3 totals 15 residues. CDR3 residues: CSARDRSRGYNEQFF. The CDR3 nucleotides read TGCAGTGCTAGAGATCGTAGCCGGGGCTACAATGAGCAGTTCTTC.

The V and J genes are TRBV18 and TRBJ1-5, with 9 bases aligning to TRBD1. There are 14 residues in the CDR3. After removal of 6 bases from V and 8 bases from J, the junction contained 8 bases not matched to a gene. From germline, CDR1 is KGHSH and CDR2 LQKENI. CDR3 bases: TGTGCCAGCTCGTCCAACAGGGGGCCTAAGCCCCAGCATTTT. This sequence encodes CASSSNRGPKPQHF. The variable domain in full, with the rest retrieved from reference TRBV18 and TRBJ1-5, is NAGVMQNPRHLVRRRGQEARLRCSPMKGHSHVYWYRQLPEEGLKFMVYLQKENIIDESGMPKERFSAEFPKEGPSILRIQQVVRGDSAAYFCASSSNRGPKPQHFGDGTRLSIL.

This chain joins TRBV15 and TRBJ1-3; D gene ambiguous. V dropped 3 bases and J dropped 0 bases, with 6 bases sitting between them. The CDR3 sequence is 14 residues long. The germline V gene has CDR1 LNHNV and CDR2 YYDKDF (reference sequence). This chain's CDR3 is CATSSGGSGNTIYF. CDR3 DNA sequence: TGTGCCACCAGCAGCGGAGGCTCTGGAAACACCATATATTTT.

A few counts support this clonotype. The chain carries TRBV12-3 or TRBV12-4 and TRBJ2-1; the match to TRBD1 covers 8 bases. The trim removed 5 bases at V and 4 bases at J, leaving 19 bases unmatched. The CDR3 is 19 residues long. In DNA, the CDR3 is TGTGCCAGCAGTCCAATCAACATAAAACAGGGGGTAAAGTACAATGAGCAGTTCTTC. Translation: CASSPINIKQGVKYNEQFF.

This clonotype has only one observation. The chain couples TRBV7-8 to TRBJ1-2; D not resolved. Trimming pared 7 bases from V and 4 bases from J, leaving 13 bases between. Germline lookup yields CDR1 SGHVS and CDR2 FQNEAQ. The CDR3 is made up of 13 amino acids. The CDR3 sequence is CASTTRAGYGYTF. The CDR3 DNA is TGTGCCAGCACTACCCGCGCTGGCTATGGCTACACCTTC. Complete variable domain (other parts from reference TRBV7-8 and TRBJ1-2): GAGVSQSPRYKVAKRGQDVALRCDPISGHVSLFWYQQALGQGPEFLTYFQNEAQLDKSGLPSDRFFAERPEGSVSTLKIQRTQQEDSAVYLCASTTRAGYGYTFGSGTRLTVV.

This clonotype has just a few counts. The chain couples TRBV7-6 to TRBJ2-3; TRBD2 matches 11 bases. This CDR3 has 21 residues. Germline trimming cut 3 bases from V and 4 bases from J; bases unmatched to any gene: 21. Germline V gene data show CDR1 as SGHVS and CDR2 as FNYEAQ. CDR3 amino acids: CASSFGGTSGGAGGGPDTQYF. In nucleotides, the CDR3 is TGTGCCAGCAGCTTTGGAGGGACTAGCGGCGGAGCAGGAGGAGGACCAGATACGCAGTATTTT.